This is a list of T cell receptor beta chains from one sample in a study of shared clonotypes between healthy human individuals. Produced via immunoSEQ multiplex PCR; TCRdb's table is partial and in-frame only. This sample carries some 2 million clones, around 95% of them seen once, and the ten largest clones take under 0.15%. The sample was naive CD4+ T cells sorted from blood. Receptors were obtained from a man aged 18 to 30 in good health. CDR3s include the opening cysteine and the closing phenylalanine or tryptophan. Each record gives: D gene, V gene, J gene, clone size, CDR3 protein, CDR3 DNA. The D gene is left open where the match is weak. Clone size is stated in some rows and not others, as once, few, many or a class when expanded.

D gene: -; V gene: TRBV6-5; J gene: TRBJ2-3; clone size: -; CDR3 protein: CASSWDEGDTQYF; CDR3 DNA: TGTGCCAGCAGTTGGGACGAAGGAGATACGCAGTATTTT
D gene: -; V gene: TRBV30; J gene: TRBJ2-7; clone size: -; CDR3 protein: CAWSAASYEQYF; CDR3 DNA: TGTGCCTGGAGTGCTGCCTCCTACGAGCAGTACTTC
D gene: -; V gene: TRBV28; J gene: TRBJ2-5; clone size: once; CDR3 protein: CASTLATRGETQYF; CDR3 DNA: TGTGCCAGCACCCTCGCGACCCGAGGGGAGACCCAGTACTTC
D gene: TRBD2; V gene: TRBV4-3; J gene: TRBJ2-3; clone size: -; CDR3 protein: CASSQEGGSGADTQYF; CDR3 DNA: TGCGCCAGCAGCCAAGAAGGTGGGAGCGGGGCAGATACGCAGTATTTT
D gene: TRBD1; V gene: TRBV30; J gene: TRBJ2-7; clone size: -; CDR3 protein: CAWNPGQTYEQYF; CDR3 DNA: TGTGCCTGGAACCCGGGACAGACCTACGAGCAGTACTTC
D gene: TRBD1; V gene: TRBV18; J gene: TRBJ2-6; clone size: -; CDR3 protein: CASSGGQAGANVLTF; CDR3 DNA: TGTGCCAGCTCAGGTGGACAGGCTGGGGCCAACGTCCTGACTTTC
D gene: TRBD2; V gene: TRBV2; J gene: TRBJ2-3; clone size: -; CDR3 protein: CASSEIGWGGTDTQYF; CDR3 DNA: TGTGCCAGCAGTGAAATCGGGTGGGGAGGGACAGATACGCAGTATTTT
D gene: -; V gene: TRBV10-3; J gene: TRBJ1-6; clone size: -; CDR3 protein: CAISEGTSISPLHF; CDR3 DNA: TGTGCCATCAGTGAAGGGACGTCCATTTCACCCCTCCACTTT
D gene: -; V gene: TRBV13; J gene: TRBJ2-6; clone size: -; CDR3 protein: CASSRGESGANVLTF; CDR3 DNA: TGTGCCAGCTCCAGAGGGGAATCTGGGGCCAACGTCCTGACTTTC
D gene: -; V gene: TRBV12-1; J gene: TRBJ2-3; clone size: -; CDR3 protein: CASSPRTSTDTQYF; CDR3 DNA: TGTGCCAGCAGCCCGAGAACTAGCACAGATACGCAGTATTTT
D gene: -; V gene: TRBV7-9; J gene: TRBJ2-1; clone size: -; CDR3 protein: CASSLTGLSYNEQFF; CDR3 DNA: TGTGCCAGCAGCTTAACGGGCCTCTCCTACAATGAGCAGTTCTTC
D gene: TRBD2; V gene: TRBV30; J gene: TRBJ2-2; clone size: -; CDR3 protein: CAWSPPTSGPTGELFF; CDR3 DNA: TGTGCCTGGAGTCCCCCGACTAGCGGACCCACCGGGGAGCTGTTTTTT
D gene: -; V gene: TRBV15; J gene: TRBJ2-1; clone size: once; CDR3 protein: CATSREQGGYNEQFF; CDR3 DNA: TGTGCCACCAGCAGAGAGCAGGGAGGCTACAATGAGCAGTTCTTC
D gene: -; V gene: TRBV18; J gene: TRBJ1-5; clone size: -; CDR3 protein: CASSPDSNQPQHF; CDR3 DNA: TGTGCCAGCTCACCGGACTCAAATCAGCCCCAGCATTTT
D gene: -; V gene: TRBV7-2; J gene: TRBJ2-2; clone size: -; CDR3 protein: CASSLGLGGTGELFF; CDR3 DNA: TGTGCCAGCAGCTTAGGACTAGGAGGCACCGGGGAGCTGTTTTTT
D gene: TRBD2; V gene: TRBV4-1; J gene: TRBJ2-1; clone size: -; CDR3 protein: CASSPGLAGGPSYNEQFF; CDR3 DNA: TGCGCCAGCAGCCCCGGACTAGCGGGGGGGCCCTCCTACAATGAGCAGTTCTTC
D gene: TRBD2; V gene: TRBV7-9; J gene: TRBJ2-1; clone size: -; CDR3 protein: CASSPPGLASYNEQFF; CDR3 DNA: TGTGCCAGCAGCCCCCCGGGACTAGCCTCCTACAATGAGCAGTTCTTC
D gene: -; V gene: TRBV10-1; J gene: TRBJ1-2; clone size: -; CDR3 protein: CASSPYSRSGYTF; CDR3 DNA: TGCGCCAGCAGTCCCTACTCTCGGTCTGGCTACACCTTC
D gene: -; V gene: TRBV5-1; J gene: TRBJ1-1; clone size: -; CDR3 protein: CASRMTENTEAFF; CDR3 DNA: TGCGCCAGCAGAATGACAGAGAACACTGAAGCTTTCTTT
D gene: TRBD2; V gene: TRBV5-6; J gene: TRBJ2-7; clone size: -; CDR3 protein: CASSLGPAGGRYEQYF; CDR3 DNA: TGTGCCAGCAGCCTAGGCCCCGCGGGAGGCCGCTACGAGCAGTACTTC
D gene: -; V gene: TRBV9; J gene: TRBJ1-6; clone size: -; CDR3 protein: CASSVVAEAFSPLHF; CDR3 DNA: TGTGCCAGCAGCGTGGTGGCAGAGGCCTTTTCACCCCTCCACTTT
D gene: TRBD2; V gene: TRBV7-9; J gene: TRBJ2-1; clone size: -; CDR3 protein: CASSPGLAGGHNEQFF; CDR3 DNA: TGTGCCAGCAGCCCCGGACTAGCGGGAGGGCACAATGAGCAGTTCTTC
D gene: TRBD2; V gene: TRBV9; J gene: TRBJ2-2; clone size: -; CDR3 protein: CASSPSLAGIDTGELFF; CDR3 DNA: TGTGCCAGCAGCCCCAGTTTAGCGGGGATTGACACCGGGGAGCTGTTTTTT
D gene: -; V gene: TRBV6-1; J gene: TRBJ1-5; clone size: -; CDR3 protein: CASSGTLGPYSNQPQHF; CDR3 DNA: TGTGCCAGCAGTGGAACTCTGGGGCCTTATAGCAATCAGCCCCAGCATTTT
D gene: TRBD1; V gene: TRBV5-1; J gene: TRBJ2-5; clone size: -; CDR3 protein: CASSTGTVQETQYF; CDR3 DNA: TGCGCCAGCAGCACCGGGACAGTCCAAGAGACCCAGTACTTC
D gene: TRBD1; V gene: TRBV30; J gene: TRBJ1-1; clone size: -; CDR3 protein: CAWTGGVRTEAFF; CDR3 DNA: TGTGCCTGGACAGGGGGCGTAAGAACTGAAGCTTTCTTT
D gene: TRBD1; V gene: TRBV10-3; J gene: TRBJ2-7; clone size: -; CDR3 protein: CAINNRDRDPPYEQYF; CDR3 DNA: TGTGCCATCAATAACCGGGACAGGGACCCCCCCTACGAGCAGTACTTC
D gene: TRBD1; V gene: TRBV30; J gene: TRBJ2-5; clone size: once; CDR3 protein: CALRDRGRETQYF; CDR3 DNA: TGTGCCTTAAGGGACAGGGGGCGGGAGACCCAGTACTTC
D gene: -; V gene: TRBV5-6; J gene: TRBJ2-7; clone size: once; CDR3 protein: CASSGGGTPYF; CDR3 DNA: TGTGCCAGCAGCGGTGGTGGGACCCCGTACTTC
D gene: -; V gene: TRBV28; J gene: TRBJ1-5; clone size: -; CDR3 protein: CASSFKQYYSNQPQHF; CDR3 DNA: TGTGCCAGCAGTTTCAAACAGTATTATAGCAATCAGCCCCAGCATTTT
D gene: -; V gene: TRBV30; J gene: TRBJ1-1; clone size: -; CDR3 protein: CAWSRRGEGTEAFF; CDR3 DNA: TGTGCCTGGAGTCGGCGAGGGGAGGGGACTGAAGCTTTCTTT
D gene: TRBD1; V gene: TRBV30; J gene: TRBJ1-4; clone size: -; CDR3 protein: CAWSGDRDLFGKLFF; CDR3 DNA: TGTGCCTGGAGTGGGGACAGGGATTTATTCGGAAAACTGTTTTTT
D gene: -; V gene: TRBV4-1; J gene: TRBJ2-7; clone size: -; CDR3 protein: CASTDIISARFGEQYF; CDR3 DNA: TGCGCCAGCACCGATATAATTTCGGCCAGGTTTGGCGAGCAGTACTTC
D gene: TRBD2; V gene: TRBV10-3; J gene: TRBJ2-2; clone size: -; CDR3 protein: CAISEVAGGNTGELFF; CDR3 DNA: TGTGCCATCAGTGAGGTAGCGGGGGGGAACACCGGGGAGCTGTTTTTT
D gene: TRBD2; V gene: TRBV5-1; J gene: TRBJ2-1; clone size: -; CDR3 protein: CASSSELAGGYNEQFF; CDR3 DNA: TGCGCCAGCAGTTCGGAACTAGCGGGAGGGTACAATGAGCAGTTCTTC
D gene: TRBD1; V gene: TRBV6-1; J gene: TRBJ2-7; clone size: -; CDR3 protein: CASSGQGSNGIQYF; CDR3 DNA: TGTGCCAGCAGTGGACAGGGGTCAAATGGAATCCAGTACTTC
D gene: -; V gene: TRBV28; J gene: TRBJ1-1; clone size: -; CDR3 protein: CASSLLGTEAFF; CDR3 DNA: TGTGCCAGCAGTTTACTGGGCACTGAAGCTTTCTTT
D gene: -; V gene: TRBV5-1; J gene: TRBJ1-6; clone size: -; CDR3 protein: CASSLEAAVNSPLHF; CDR3 DNA: TGCGCCAGCAGCTTGGAGGCAGCCGTTAATTCACCCCTCCACTTT
D gene: -; V gene: TRBV4-1; J gene: TRBJ2-7; clone size: -; CDR3 protein: CASSQVQGKSGEQYF; CDR3 DNA: TGCGCCAGCAGCCAAGTTCAGGGCAAGTCGGGCGAGCAGTACTTC
D gene: TRBD2; V gene: TRBV7-9; J gene: TRBJ2-7; clone size: -; CDR3 protein: CASSPLAGAGYEQYF; CDR3 DNA: TGTGCCAGCAGCCCTTTAGCGGGAGCAGGCTACGAGCAGTACTTC
D gene: -; V gene: TRBV7-6; J gene: TRBJ1-6; clone size: -; CDR3 protein: CASSHPETVPDRHSPLHF; CDR3 DNA: TGTGCCAGCAGCCACCCGGAGACGGTACCTGATCGGCATTCACCCCTCCACTTT
D gene: -; V gene: TRBV25-1; J gene: TRBJ2-1; clone size: -; CDR3 protein: CASRRSSYNEQFF; CDR3 DNA: TGTGCCAGCAGACGGTCCTCCTACAATGAGCAGTTCTTC
D gene: -; V gene: TRBV18; J gene: TRBJ1-4; clone size: -; CDR3 protein: CASSRAGKNEKLFF; CDR3 DNA: TGTGCCAGCTCTCGGGCAGGGAAAAATGAAAAACTGTTTTTT
D gene: -; V gene: TRBV7-2; J gene: TRBJ1-2; clone size: -; CDR3 protein: CASTPPDRPGYGYTF; CDR3 DNA: TGTGCCAGCACCCCCCCTGACAGACCAGGCTATGGCTACACCTTC
D gene: TRBD1; V gene: TRBV10-3; J gene: TRBJ2-2; clone size: -; CDR3 protein: CAISQGAVTGELFF; CDR3 DNA: TGTGCCATCAGTCAGGGGGCTGTCACCGGGGAGCTGTTTTTT
D gene: TRBD1; V gene: TRBV7-8; J gene: TRBJ1-3; clone size: -; CDR3 protein: CASSLDPRDRYSGNTIYF; CDR3 DNA: TGTGCCAGCAGCTTAGACCCCAGGGACAGGTACTCTGGAAACACCATATATTTT
D gene: TRBD1; V gene: TRBV30; J gene: TRBJ1-1; clone size: -; CDR3 protein: CAFGQGAEAFF; CDR3 DNA: TGTGCCTTCGGACAGGGCGCTGAAGCTTTCTTT
D gene: -; V gene: TRBV6-6; J gene: TRBJ1-1; clone size: -; CDR3 protein: CASSYSGGPSEAFF; CDR3 DNA: TGTGCCAGCAGTTACTCGGGGGGGCCATCGGAAGCTTTCTTT
D gene: TRBD2; V gene: TRBV13; J gene: TRBJ2-7; clone size: -; CDR3 protein: CASSLGIAGGPYEQYF; CDR3 DNA: TGTGCCAGCAGCTTAGGGATAGCGGGGGGGCCCTACGAGCAGTACTTC